The rows below give T cell receptor beta chains drawn from one sample of a study of cytomegalovirus exposure and HLA in healthy donors. Using immunoSEQ multiplex PCR, the repertoire was profiled, and TCRdb retains in-frame clones only, with some absent. The repertoire table contains some 53,000 clones. The sequenced material came from PBMCs. The receptors stem from a woman in her sixties in good health and CMV-seropositive. Each CDR3 is given with its conserved first and last residue. D genes are given only for firm matches. A row's size may be missing; if present it is once, few, many or a size class.

j_gene: TRBJ1-5; v_gene: TRBV4-3; d_gene: NA; abundance: NA; CDR3aa: CASSQDWTSGNQPQHF; CDR3nt: TGCGCCAGCAGCCAAGATTGGACTTCGGGCAATCAGCCCCAGCATTTT
j_gene: TRBJ2-7; v_gene: TRBV28; d_gene: NA; abundance: NA; CDR3aa: CASLASGVKYEQYF; CDR3nt: TGTGCCAGCCTTGCCTCGGGGGTGAAGTACGAGCAGTACTTC
j_gene: TRBJ2-2; v_gene: TRBV7-9; d_gene: NA; abundance: NA; CDR3aa: CASSLDSGATGELFF; CDR3nt: TGTGCCAGCAGCTTAGATAGCGGCGCCACCGGGGAGCTGTTTTTT
j_gene: TRBJ1-5; v_gene: TRBV6-6; d_gene: TRBD1; abundance: NA; CDR3aa: CASSRYPGQGQPQHF; CDR3nt: TGTGCCAGCAGTCGATACCCGGGACAGGGACAGCCCCAGCATTTT
j_gene: TRBJ1-5; v_gene: TRBV28; d_gene: TRBD1; abundance: NA; CDR3aa: CASSTIGQGDNQPQHF; CDR3nt: TGTGCCAGCAGCACTATCGGACAGGGGGATAATCAGCCCCAGCATTTT
j_gene: TRBJ1-4; v_gene: TRBV5-1; d_gene: TRBD1; abundance: NA; CDR3aa: CASSQTGGGDKLFF; CDR3nt: TGCGCCAGCAGCCAGACAGGGGGAGGTGACAAACTGTTTTTT
j_gene: TRBJ2-7; v_gene: TRBV29-1; d_gene: NA; abundance: NA; CDR3aa: CSVSPGTYEQYF; CDR3nt: TGCAGCGTTAGTCCAGGCACCTACGAGCAGTACTTC
j_gene: TRBJ2-5; v_gene: TRBV5-1; d_gene: NA; abundance: NA; CDR3aa: CASSLARTADQETQYF; CDR3nt: TGCGCCAGCAGCTTGGCCCGGACAGCCGACCAAGAGACCCAGTACTTC
j_gene: TRBJ1-6; v_gene: TRBV6-5; d_gene: NA; abundance: NA; CDR3aa: CASSYPRGGEDSPLHF; CDR3nt: TGTGCCAGCAGTTACCCCAGAGGGGGGGAGGATTCACCCCTCCACTTT
j_gene: TRBJ1-1; v_gene: TRBV28; d_gene: NA; abundance: medium-sized; CDR3aa: CASSPLRQNTEAFF; CDR3nt: TGTGCCAGCAGTCCACTTCGACAGAACACTGAAGCTTTCTTT
j_gene: TRBJ2-5; v_gene: TRBV5-1; d_gene: NA; abundance: NA; CDR3aa: CASSLRQGREETQYF; CDR3nt: TGCGCCAGCAGCCTCCGACAGGGGCGGGAGGAGACCCAGTACTTC
j_gene: TRBJ1-4; v_gene: TRBV18; d_gene: NA; abundance: NA; CDR3aa: CASSPVTTNEKLFF; CDR3nt: TGTGCCAGCTCACCAGTAACAACTAATGAAAAACTGTTTTTT
j_gene: TRBJ1-2; v_gene: TRBV9; d_gene: NA; abundance: NA; CDR3aa: CASSPNPDSAYGYTF; CDR3nt: TGTGCCAGCAGCCCCAACCCGGACAGCGCCTATGGCTACACCTTC
j_gene: TRBJ1-1; v_gene: TRBV5-6; d_gene: NA; abundance: NA; CDR3aa: CASSGGMNTEAFF; CDR3nt: TGTGCCAGCAGCGGGGGGATGAACACTGAAGCTTTCTTT
j_gene: TRBJ2-5; v_gene: TRBV28; d_gene: TRBD2; abundance: NA; CDR3aa: CASSLGASGKETQYF; CDR3nt: TGTGCCAGCAGTTTAGGTGCTAGCGGGAAAGAGACCCAGTACTTC
j_gene: TRBJ2-7; v_gene: TRBV28; d_gene: TRBD1; abundance: NA; CDR3aa: CASSYQAWGQTLNYEQYF; CDR3nt: TGTGCCAGCAGTTACCAGGCCTGGGGACAGACACTGAACTACGAGCAGTACTTC
j_gene: TRBJ2-1; v_gene: TRBV10-3; d_gene: NA; abundance: NA; CDR3aa: CAISESGRGSYNEQFF; CDR3nt: TGTGCCATCAGTGAGTCTGGCAGGGGTTCCTACAATGAGCAGTTCTTC
j_gene: TRBJ2-1; v_gene: TRBV6-4; d_gene: TRBD1; abundance: NA; CDR3aa: CASSDSDRVNEQFF; CDR3nt: TGTGCCAGCAGTGACTCCGACAGGGTCAATGAGCAGTTCTTC
j_gene: TRBJ1-5; v_gene: TRBV6-1; d_gene: NA; abundance: NA; CDR3aa: CASIQNSRFEPQHF; CDR3nt: TGTGCCAGCATCCAAAACAGTCGGTTCGAGCCCCAGCATTTT
j_gene: TRBJ1-6; v_gene: TRBV6-5; d_gene: TRBD1; abundance: NA; CDR3aa: CASSRAGTGDSPLHF; CDR3nt: TGTGCCAGCAGTCGCGCGGGGACAGGGGATTCACCCCTACACTTT
j_gene: TRBJ1-5; v_gene: TRBV19; d_gene: TRBD1; abundance: NA; CDR3aa: CASGTRDSHTNQPQHF; CDR3nt: TGTGCCAGTGGCACCCGGGACAGCCATACCAATCAGCCCCAGCATTTT
j_gene: TRBJ2-7; v_gene: TRBV19; d_gene: TRBD1; abundance: NA; CDR3aa: CASRTGGLSYEQYF; CDR3nt: TGTGCCAGTAGAACAGGGGGCCTCAGCTACGAGCAGTACTTC
j_gene: TRBJ2-7; v_gene: TRBV5-1; d_gene: TRBD1; abundance: NA; CDR3aa: CASSLQDREAHYEQYF; CDR3nt: TGCGCCAGCAGCCTCCAGGACAGGGAAGCCCACTACGAGCAGTACTTC
j_gene: TRBJ2-2; v_gene: TRBV4-3; d_gene: TRBD1; abundance: NA; CDR3aa: CASSQGTGGNTGELFF; CDR3nt: TGCGCCAGCAGCCAGGGGACAGGGGGGAACACCGGGGAGCTGTTTTTT
j_gene: TRBJ1-1; v_gene: TRBV5-1; d_gene: NA; abundance: NA; CDR3aa: CASSISDGLGGNTEAFF; CDR3nt: TGCGCCAGCAGCATCTCGGATGGTCTGGGAGGGAACACTGAAGCTTTCTTT
j_gene: TRBJ2-7; v_gene: TRBV29-1; d_gene: TRBD1; abundance: NA; CDR3aa: CSARTGSAYEQYF; CDR3nt: TGCAGCGCCAGGACAGGGAGCGCCTACGAGCAGTACTTC
j_gene: TRBJ1-2; v_gene: TRBV10-3; d_gene: NA; abundance: NA; CDR3aa: CAISSAQNYGYTF; CDR3nt: TGTGCCATCAGTAGTGCCCAGAACTATGGCTACACCTTC
j_gene: TRBJ2-1; v_gene: TRBV7-9; d_gene: TRBD1; abundance: NA; CDR3aa: CASSWDRGRENEQFF; CDR3nt: TGTGCCAGCAGCTGGGACAGGGGGCGCGAGAATGAGCAGTTCTTC
j_gene: TRBJ2-7; v_gene: TRBV6-5; d_gene: TRBD1; abundance: NA; CDR3aa: CASSPDRATYEQYF; CDR3nt: TGTGCCAGCAGCCCAGACAGGGCCACCTACGAGCAGTACTTC
j_gene: TRBJ1-1; v_gene: TRBV6-5; d_gene: NA; abundance: NA; CDR3aa: CASSRANTEAFF; CDR3nt: TGTGCCAGCAGTCGAGCGAACACTGAAGCTTTCTTT
j_gene: TRBJ2-7; v_gene: TRBV11-3; d_gene: TRBD1; abundance: NA; CDR3aa: CASSTRTGIEQYF; CDR3nt: TGTGCCAGCAGCACCCGGACAGGGATCGAGCAGTACTTC
j_gene: TRBJ1-2; v_gene: TRBV27; d_gene: TRBD1; abundance: NA; CDR3aa: CASSLDRGVGYTF; CDR3nt: TGTGCCAGCAGCCTGGACAGGGGGGTTGGCTACACCTTC
j_gene: TRBJ2-5; v_gene: TRBV5-1; d_gene: TRBD2; abundance: NA; CDR3aa: CASSLGLAGGLGETQYF; CDR3nt: TGCGCCAGCAGCTTGGGACTAGCGGGGGGATTGGGAGAGACCCAGTACTTC
j_gene: TRBJ1-1; v_gene: TRBV19; d_gene: NA; abundance: NA; CDR3aa: CASSMETGSEAFF; CDR3nt: TGTGCCAGTAGTATGGAAACAGGGTCTGAAGCTTTCTTT
j_gene: TRBJ1-1; v_gene: TRBV9; d_gene: TRBD1; abundance: NA; CDR3aa: CASSPDRAAAFF; CDR3nt: TGTGCCAGCAGCCCGGACAGGGCGGCGGCTTTCTTT
j_gene: TRBJ1-5; v_gene: TRBV19; d_gene: NA; abundance: NA; CDR3aa: CASSMREVNQPQHF; CDR3nt: TGTGCCAGTAGTATGAGGGAGGTTAATCAGCCCCAGCATTTT
j_gene: TRBJ1-2; v_gene: TRBV5-5; d_gene: TRBD1; abundance: NA; CDR3aa: CASSLGGTGRGYTF; CDR3nt: TGTGCCAGCAGCTTGGGAGGGACAGGGCGAGGCTACACCTTC
j_gene: TRBJ2-5; v_gene: TRBV7-2; d_gene: TRBD2; abundance: NA; CDR3aa: CASSLVSGGETQYF; CDR3nt: TGTGCCAGCAGCTTAGTCTCGGGAGGGGAGACCCAGTACTTC
j_gene: TRBJ1-2; v_gene: TRBV4-3; d_gene: NA; abundance: NA; CDR3aa: CASSSSPSGNYGYTF; CDR3nt: TGCGCCAGCAGCTCCTCCCCGTCAGGGAACTATGGCTACACCTTC
j_gene: TRBJ1-2; v_gene: TRBV10-1; d_gene: NA; abundance: NA; CDR3aa: CASSPQGSYGYTF; CDR3nt: TGCGCCAGCAGCCCACAGGGAAGCTATGGCTACACCTTC
j_gene: TRBJ1-5; v_gene: TRBV5-1; d_gene: NA; abundance: NA; CDR3aa: CASSLQGNQPQHF; CDR3nt: TGCGCCAGCAGCTTACAGGGTAATCAGCCCCAGCATTTT
j_gene: TRBJ1-1; v_gene: TRBV6-6; d_gene: TRBD1; abundance: NA; CDR3aa: CASSPGTAEAFF; CDR3nt: TGTGCCAGCAGTCCCGGGACAGCAGAAGCTTTCTTT
j_gene: TRBJ1-1; v_gene: TRBV6-1; d_gene: NA; abundance: NA; CDR3aa: CASSEDRGGTEAFF; CDR3nt: TGTGCCAGCAGTGAAGACCGAGGGGGTACTGAAGCTTTCTTT
j_gene: TRBJ2-1; v_gene: TRBV5-6; d_gene: NA; abundance: NA; CDR3aa: CASGNGERNEQFF; CDR3nt: TGTGCCAGCGGAAACGGGGAGCGGAATGAGCAGTTCTTC
j_gene: TRBJ2-5; v_gene: TRBV19; d_gene: NA; abundance: NA; CDR3aa: CASSIGTVPGETQYF; CDR3nt: TGTGCCAGTAGTATAGGCACGGTCCCGGGGGAGACCCAGTACTTC
j_gene: TRBJ1-1; v_gene: TRBV5-1; d_gene: TRBD1; abundance: NA; CDR3aa: CASSPGTEGDTEAFF; CDR3nt: TGCGCCAGCAGCCCGGGGACAGAGGGAGACACTGAAGCTTTCTTT
j_gene: TRBJ1-1; v_gene: TRBV10-1; d_gene: TRBD1; abundance: NA; CDR3aa: CASRQNLGQGGEAFF; CDR3nt: TGCGCCAGCAGGCAAAACCTAGGACAGGGAGGAGAAGCTTTCTTT
j_gene: TRBJ1-2; v_gene: TRBV5-1; d_gene: TRBD1; abundance: NA; CDR3aa: CASSLGHYGDRGQERFYGYTF; CDR3nt: TGCGCCAGCAGCTTGGGGCACTATGGGGACAGGGGGCAGGAACGGTTCTATGGCTACACCTTC
j_gene: TRBJ1-2; v_gene: TRBV7-9; d_gene: NA; abundance: NA; CDR3aa: CASSLGGHGSGYTF; CDR3nt: TGTGCCAGCAGCTTAGGGGGACACGGCTCCGGCTACACCTTC